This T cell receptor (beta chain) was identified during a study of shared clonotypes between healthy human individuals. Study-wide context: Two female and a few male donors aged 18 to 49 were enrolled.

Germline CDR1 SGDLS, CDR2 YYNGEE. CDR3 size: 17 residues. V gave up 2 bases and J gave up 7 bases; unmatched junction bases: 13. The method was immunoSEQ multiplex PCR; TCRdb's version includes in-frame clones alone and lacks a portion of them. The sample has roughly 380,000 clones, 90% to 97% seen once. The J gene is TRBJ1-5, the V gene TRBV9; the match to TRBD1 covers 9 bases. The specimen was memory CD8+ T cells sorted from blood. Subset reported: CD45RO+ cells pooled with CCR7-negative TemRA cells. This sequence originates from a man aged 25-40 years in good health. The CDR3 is CASSVLRDRVCGQPQHF. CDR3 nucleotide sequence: TGTGCCAGCAGCGTCCTCAGGGACAGGGTGTGCGGACAGCCCCAGCATTTT.